The clone carrying this T cell receptor beta chain has at least ten counts. What it recognizes is unknown. These data are taken from a study of T-cell memory formation after mild COVID-19. Notes on the study in general: Clones that shrank (day 15 to 85) were balanced CD4/CD8, whereas later expanders leaned CD4+. Pre-infection memory held some responding clones, suggesting pre-existing cross-reactive T cells responded. Contracting CD4+ clones lay largely in CM and EM, with CD8+ ones residing in EMRA.

CDR3 length equals 15 residues. Germline values: CDR1 SGHRS, CDR2 YFSETQ. V was clipped by 5 bases and J by 3 bases; unmatched bases: 9. With constant-segment primers, 5'RACE yielded cDNA libraries of TCR alpha and TCR beta that carried sample barcodes and UMIs. MiXCR was run by TCRdb on the 5' RACE reads, yielding one entry per CDR3 protein. The sample gives under 200,000 distinct CDR3 sequences, more than 9% of which show up once; approximately 3.8% is in the top ten. The clonotype comes from a man aged 18 to 30 who had mild COVID-19 (a few samples of this study predate the infection). Cell type and time point are not known. Sequencing was carried out using PBMCs or a T cell subset sorted from them (not recorded which). The chain is built from TRBV5-1 and TRBJ2-5, with TRBD2 identical over 8 bases. CDR3 residues: CASRSGGLSKETQYF. In DNA, the CDR3 is TGCGCCAGCAGAAGCGGGGGACTATCAAAAGAGACCCAGTACTTC.